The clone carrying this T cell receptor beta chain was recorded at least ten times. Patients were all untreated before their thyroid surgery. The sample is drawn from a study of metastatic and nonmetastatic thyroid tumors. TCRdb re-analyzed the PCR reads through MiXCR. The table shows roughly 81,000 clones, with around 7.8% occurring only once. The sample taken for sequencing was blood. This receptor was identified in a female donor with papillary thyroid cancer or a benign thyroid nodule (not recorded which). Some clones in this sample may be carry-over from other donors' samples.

CDR3 bases: TGTGCCAGCAGCCAAGAAGGGGGACAACGCGAGCAGTACTTC. Protein sequence: CASSQEGGQREQYF. V and J are TRBV3-1 and TRBJ2-7; a weak D match, TRBD1 (6 bases). The germline V gene has CDR1 LGHDT and CDR2 YNNKEL (reference sequence). This CDR3 contains 14 residues. V was clipped by 0 bases and J by 6 bases, with 12 bases between them.